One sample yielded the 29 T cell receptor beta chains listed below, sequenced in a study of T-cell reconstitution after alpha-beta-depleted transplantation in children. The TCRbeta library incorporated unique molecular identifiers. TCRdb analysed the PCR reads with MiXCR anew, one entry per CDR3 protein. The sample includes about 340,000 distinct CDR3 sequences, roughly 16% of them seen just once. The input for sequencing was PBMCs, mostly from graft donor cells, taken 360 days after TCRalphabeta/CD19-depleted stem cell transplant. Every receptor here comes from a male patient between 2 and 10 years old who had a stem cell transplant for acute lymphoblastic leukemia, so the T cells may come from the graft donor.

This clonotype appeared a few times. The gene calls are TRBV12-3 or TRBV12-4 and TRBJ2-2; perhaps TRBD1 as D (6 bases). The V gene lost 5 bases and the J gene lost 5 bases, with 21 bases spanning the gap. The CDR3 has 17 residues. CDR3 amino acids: CASSVRLALTGTGELFF. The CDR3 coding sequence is TGTGCCAGCAGTGTTAGGTTGGCACTCACAGGGACCGGGGAGCTGTTTTTT.

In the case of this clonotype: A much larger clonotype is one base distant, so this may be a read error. CDR3 loop: CASSLFFVRENTWELFF. The CDR3 DNA reads as TGCGCCAGCAGCTTGTTTTTCGTGCGGGAGAACACCTGGGAGCTGTTTTTT. J is TRBJ2-2 and V is TRBV5-1; 7 bases agree with TRBD2. The CDR3 is made up of 17 amino acids. CDR1 is SGHRS, CDR2 YFSETQ, per germline.

The CDR3: CASSQRGELFF. For the CDR3, the DNA is TGTGCCAGCAGCCAACGCGGGGAGCTGTTTTTT. The chain uses TRBV4-2 and TRBJ2-2; D uncertain. V was trimmed by 2 bases and J by 7 bases, leaving 2 bases between them. The CDR3 extends over 11 amino acids. The germline CDR1 and CDR2 sequences are LGHNA and YNFKEQ.

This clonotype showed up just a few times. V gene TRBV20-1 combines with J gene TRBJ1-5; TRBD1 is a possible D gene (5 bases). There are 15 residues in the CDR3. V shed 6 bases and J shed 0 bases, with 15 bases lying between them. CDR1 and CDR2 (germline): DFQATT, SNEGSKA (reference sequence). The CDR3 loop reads CSAGDGSYSNQPQHF. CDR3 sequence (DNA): TGCAGTGCCGGGGACGGGTCTTATAGCAATCAGCCCCAGCATTTT.

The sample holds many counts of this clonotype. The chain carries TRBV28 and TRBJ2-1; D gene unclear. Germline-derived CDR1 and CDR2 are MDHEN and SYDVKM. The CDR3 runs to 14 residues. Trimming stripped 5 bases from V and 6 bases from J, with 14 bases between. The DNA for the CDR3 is TGTGCCAGCAGTATCCCCCTAAACTCCAATGAGCAGTTCTTC. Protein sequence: CASSIPLNSNEQFF.

The CDR3 region is CASSKGQGSSGANVLTF. The CDR3, as DNA: TGTGCCAGCAGCAAAGGACAGGGGAGCTCTGGGGCCAACGTCCTGACTTTC. The gene calls are TRBV12-3 or TRBV12-4 and TRBJ2-6, with 9 positions matching TRBD1. V shed 6 bases and J 0 bases; nucleotides not matched to a gene: 6. The CDR3 runs 17 residues.

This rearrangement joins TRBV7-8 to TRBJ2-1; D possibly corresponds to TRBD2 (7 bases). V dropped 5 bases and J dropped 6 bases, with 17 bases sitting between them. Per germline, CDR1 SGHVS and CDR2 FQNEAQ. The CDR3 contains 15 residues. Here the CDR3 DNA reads TGTGCCAGCAGCAGGGGAGGGGGGCAGAGCAATGAGCAGTTCTTC. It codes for CASSRGGGQSNEQFF.

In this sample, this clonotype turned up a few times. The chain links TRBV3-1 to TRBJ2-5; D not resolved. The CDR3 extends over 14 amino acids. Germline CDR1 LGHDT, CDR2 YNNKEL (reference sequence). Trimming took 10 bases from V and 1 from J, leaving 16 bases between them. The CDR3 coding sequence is TGTGCCACCGCGACCCCCACCCTCCAAGAGACCCAGTACTTC. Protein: CATATPTLQETQYF.

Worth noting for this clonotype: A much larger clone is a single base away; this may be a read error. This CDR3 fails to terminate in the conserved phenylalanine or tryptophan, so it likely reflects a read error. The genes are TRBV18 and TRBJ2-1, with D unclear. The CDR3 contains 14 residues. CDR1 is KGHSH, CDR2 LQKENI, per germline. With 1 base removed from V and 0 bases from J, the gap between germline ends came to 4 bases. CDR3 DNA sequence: TGTGCCAGCTCACCACAGAGCTCCTACAATGAGCAGTTCTAC. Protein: CASSPQSSYNEQFY.

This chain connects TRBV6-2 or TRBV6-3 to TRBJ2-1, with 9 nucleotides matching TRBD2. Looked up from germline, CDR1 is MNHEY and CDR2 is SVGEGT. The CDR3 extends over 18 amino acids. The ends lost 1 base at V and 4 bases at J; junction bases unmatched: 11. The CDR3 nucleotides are TGTGCCAGCAGTTACTTTCTTAAGCGGGAGGTGGGGTACAATGAGCAGTTCTTC. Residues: CASSYFLKREVGYNEQFF.

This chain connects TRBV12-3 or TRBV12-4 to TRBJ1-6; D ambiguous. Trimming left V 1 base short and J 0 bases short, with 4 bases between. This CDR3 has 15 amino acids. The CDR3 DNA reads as TGTGCCAGCAGTTTAGGGGACTCCTATAATTCACCCCTCCACTTT. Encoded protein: CASSLGDSYNSPLHF.

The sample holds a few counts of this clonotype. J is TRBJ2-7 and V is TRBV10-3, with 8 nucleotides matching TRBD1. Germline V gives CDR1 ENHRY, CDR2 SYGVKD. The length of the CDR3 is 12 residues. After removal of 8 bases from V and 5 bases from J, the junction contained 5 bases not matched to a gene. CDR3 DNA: TGTGCCATCCAGGACAGGGTCGACGAGCAGTACTTC. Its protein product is CAIQDRVDEQYF.

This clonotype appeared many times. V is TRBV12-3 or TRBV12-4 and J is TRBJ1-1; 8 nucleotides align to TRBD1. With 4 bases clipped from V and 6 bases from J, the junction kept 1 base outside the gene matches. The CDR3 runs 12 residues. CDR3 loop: CASSSGGPEAFF. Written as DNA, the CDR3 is TGTGCCAGCAGTTCAGGGGGCCCTGAAGCTTTCTTT.

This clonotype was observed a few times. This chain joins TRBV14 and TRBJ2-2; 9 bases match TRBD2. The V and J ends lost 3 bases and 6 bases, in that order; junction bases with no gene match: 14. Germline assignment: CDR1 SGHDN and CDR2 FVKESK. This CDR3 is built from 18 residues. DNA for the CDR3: TGTGCCAGCAGCCACGCAGGGAGACCGGGACTAGCATCCGGGGAGCTGTTTTTT. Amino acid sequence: CASSHAGRPGLASGELFF.

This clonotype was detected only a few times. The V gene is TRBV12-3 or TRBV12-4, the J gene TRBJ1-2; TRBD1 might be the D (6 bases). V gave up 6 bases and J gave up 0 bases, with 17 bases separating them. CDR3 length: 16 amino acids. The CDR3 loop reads CASSPETGTANYGYTF. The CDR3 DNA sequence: TGTGCCAGCAGCCCAGAGACAGGAACAGCTAACTATGGCTACACCTTC.

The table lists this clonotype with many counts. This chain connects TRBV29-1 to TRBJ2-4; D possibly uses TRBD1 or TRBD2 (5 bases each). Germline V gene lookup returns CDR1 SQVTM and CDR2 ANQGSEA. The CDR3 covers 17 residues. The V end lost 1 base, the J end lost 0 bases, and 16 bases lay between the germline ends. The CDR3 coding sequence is TGCAGCGTTGAAGCGCGGGTCGGGGCCCTAGCCAAAAACATTCAGTACTTC. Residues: CSVEARVGALAKNIQYF.

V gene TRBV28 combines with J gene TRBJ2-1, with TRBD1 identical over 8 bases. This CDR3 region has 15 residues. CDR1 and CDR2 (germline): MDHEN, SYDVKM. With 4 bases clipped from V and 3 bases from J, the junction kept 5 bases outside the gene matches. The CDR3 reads CASSSGGSRYNEQFF. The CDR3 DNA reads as TGTGCCAGCAGTTCAGGGGGCTCTCGCTACAATGAGCAGTTCTTC. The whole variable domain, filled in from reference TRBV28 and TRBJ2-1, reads DVKVTQSSRYLVKRTGEKVFLECVQDMDHENMFWYRQDPGLGLRLIYFSYDVKMKEKGDIPEGYSVSREKKERFSLILESASTNQTSMYLCASSSGGSRYNEQFFGPGTRLTVL.

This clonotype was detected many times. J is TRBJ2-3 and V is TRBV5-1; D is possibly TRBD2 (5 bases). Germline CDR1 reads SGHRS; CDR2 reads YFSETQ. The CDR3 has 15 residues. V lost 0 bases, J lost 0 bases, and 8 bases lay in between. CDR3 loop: CASSLDGVSTDTQYF. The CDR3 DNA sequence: TGCGCCAGCAGCTTGGACGGGGTTAGCACAGATACGCAGTATTTT.

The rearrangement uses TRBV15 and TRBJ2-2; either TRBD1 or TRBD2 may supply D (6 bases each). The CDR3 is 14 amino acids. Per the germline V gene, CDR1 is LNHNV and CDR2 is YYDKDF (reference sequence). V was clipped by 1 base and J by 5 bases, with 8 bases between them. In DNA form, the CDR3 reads TGTGCCACCAGCAGAGGGAGGGGGACCGGGGAGCTGTTTTTT. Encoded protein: CATSRGRGTGELFF.

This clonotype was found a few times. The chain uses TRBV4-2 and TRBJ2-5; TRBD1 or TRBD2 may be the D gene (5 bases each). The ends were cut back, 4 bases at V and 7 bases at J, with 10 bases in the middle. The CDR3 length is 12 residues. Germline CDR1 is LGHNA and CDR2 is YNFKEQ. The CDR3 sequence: CASSRGGGTQYF. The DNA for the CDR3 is TGTGCCAGCAGCCGAGGTGGGGGGACCCAGTACTTC.

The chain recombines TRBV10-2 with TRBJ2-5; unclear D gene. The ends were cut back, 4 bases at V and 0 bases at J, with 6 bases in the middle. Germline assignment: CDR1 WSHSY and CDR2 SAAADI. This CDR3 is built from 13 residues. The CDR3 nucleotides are TGCGCCAGCAGTGGATTGTACCAAGAGACCCAGTACTTC. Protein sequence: CASSGLYQETQYF.

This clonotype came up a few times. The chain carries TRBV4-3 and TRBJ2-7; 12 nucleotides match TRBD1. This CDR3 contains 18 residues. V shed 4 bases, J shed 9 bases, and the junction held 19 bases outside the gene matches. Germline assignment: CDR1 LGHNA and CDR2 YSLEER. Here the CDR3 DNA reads TGCGCCAGCAGCCGATCCGGGACAGGGGGCCTAGCGGGAGATTTGCAGTACTTC. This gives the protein CASSRSGTGGLAGDLQYF.

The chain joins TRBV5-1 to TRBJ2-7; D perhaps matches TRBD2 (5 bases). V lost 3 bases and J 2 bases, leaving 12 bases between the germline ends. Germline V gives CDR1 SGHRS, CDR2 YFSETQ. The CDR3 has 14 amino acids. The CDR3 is CASSSLGWAYEQYF. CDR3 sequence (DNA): TGCGCCAGCAGCTCACTAGGTTGGGCCTACGAGCAGTACTTC.

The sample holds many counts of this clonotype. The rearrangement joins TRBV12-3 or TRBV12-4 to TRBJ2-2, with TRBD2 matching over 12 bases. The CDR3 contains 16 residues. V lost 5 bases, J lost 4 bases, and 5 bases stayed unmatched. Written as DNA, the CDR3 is TGTGCCAGCAGTAACTCGGGACTAGCGGGCACCGGGGAGCTGTTTTTT. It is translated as CASSNSGLAGTGELFF.

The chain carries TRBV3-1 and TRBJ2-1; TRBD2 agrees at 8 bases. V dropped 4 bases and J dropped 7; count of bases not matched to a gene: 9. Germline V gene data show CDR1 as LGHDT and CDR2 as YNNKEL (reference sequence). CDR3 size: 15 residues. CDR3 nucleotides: TGTGCCAGCAGCCTAGGGAGCGGGAGTGAGAATGAGCAGTTCTTC. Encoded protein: CASSLGSGSENEQFF.

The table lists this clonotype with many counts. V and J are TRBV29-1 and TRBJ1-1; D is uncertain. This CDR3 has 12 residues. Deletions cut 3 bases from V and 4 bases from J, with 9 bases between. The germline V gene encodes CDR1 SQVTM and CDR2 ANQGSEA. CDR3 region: CSVDRPFTEAFF. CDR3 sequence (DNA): TGCAGCGTTGACAGGCCCTTCACTGAAGCTTTCTTT.

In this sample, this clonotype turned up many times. The CDR3 sequence is CASSLTASSYNEQFF. The CDR3 nucleotides read TGTGCCAGCAGTCTGACAGCTAGCTCCTACAATGAGCAGTTCTTC. The chain has TRBV12-3 or TRBV12-4 and TRBJ2-1; D may be TRBD1 (5 bases). V gave up 5 bases and J gave up 0 bases, with 11 bases separating them. The CDR3 runs 15 residues.

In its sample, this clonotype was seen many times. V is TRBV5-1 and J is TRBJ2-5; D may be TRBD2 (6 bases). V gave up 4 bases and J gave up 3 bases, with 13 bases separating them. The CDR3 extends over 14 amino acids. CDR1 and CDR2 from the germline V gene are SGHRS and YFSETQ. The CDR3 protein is CASSNGGAKETQYF. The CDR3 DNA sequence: TGCGCCAGCAGCAACGGGGGTGCTAAAGAGACCCAGTACTTC.

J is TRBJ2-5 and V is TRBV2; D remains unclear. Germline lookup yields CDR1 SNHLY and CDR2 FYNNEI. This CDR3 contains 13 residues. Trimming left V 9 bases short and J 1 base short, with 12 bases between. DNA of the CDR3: TGTGCCAGAATTAAGATAAGCCAAGAGACCCAGTACTTC. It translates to CARIKISQETQYF.